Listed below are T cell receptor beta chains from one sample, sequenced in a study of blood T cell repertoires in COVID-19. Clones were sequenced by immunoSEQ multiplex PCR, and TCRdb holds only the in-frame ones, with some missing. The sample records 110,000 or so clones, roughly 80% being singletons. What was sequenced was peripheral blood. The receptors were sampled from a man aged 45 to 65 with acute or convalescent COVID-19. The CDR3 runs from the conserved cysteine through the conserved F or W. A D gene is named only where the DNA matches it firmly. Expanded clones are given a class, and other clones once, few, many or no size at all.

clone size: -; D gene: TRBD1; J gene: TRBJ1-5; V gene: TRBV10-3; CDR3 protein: CATLRDRDFGQPQHF; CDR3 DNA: TGTGCCACGCTCCGGGACAGGGACTTCGGTCAGCCCCAGCATTTT
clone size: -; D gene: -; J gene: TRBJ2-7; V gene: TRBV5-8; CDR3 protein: CASSLTKRGHRLIIEQYF; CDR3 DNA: TGTGCCAGCAGCTTGACGAAGCGTGGCCACCGGCTGATTATCGAGCAGTACTTC
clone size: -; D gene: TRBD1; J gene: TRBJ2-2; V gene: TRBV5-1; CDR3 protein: CASRGQGAGGELFF; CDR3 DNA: TGCGCCAGCAGGGGACAGGGGGCTGGAGGGGAGCTGTTTTTT
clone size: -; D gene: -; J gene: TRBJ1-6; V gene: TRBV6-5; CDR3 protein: CASSRIQGTNSPLHF; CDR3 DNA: TGTGCCAGCAGCCGAATACAGGGAACGAATTCACCCCTCCACTTT
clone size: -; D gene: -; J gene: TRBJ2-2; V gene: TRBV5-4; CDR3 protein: CASSLDPGTGELFF; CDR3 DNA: TGTGCCAGCAGCTTGGACCCGGGGACCGGGGAGCTGTTTTTT
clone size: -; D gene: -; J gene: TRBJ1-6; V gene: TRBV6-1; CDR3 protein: CASSEVGRVALHF; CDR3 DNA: TGTGCCAGCAGTGAAGTAGGCAGGGTGGCCCTCCACTTT
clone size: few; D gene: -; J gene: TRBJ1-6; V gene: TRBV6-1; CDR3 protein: CASSESGMGGSPLHF; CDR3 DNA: TGTGCCAGCAGTGAAAGTGGGATGGGGGGATCACCCCTCCACTTT
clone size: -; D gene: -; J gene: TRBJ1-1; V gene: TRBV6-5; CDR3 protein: CASSFHGGLGNTEAFF; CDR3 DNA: TGTGCCAGCAGTTTTCACGGGGGTTTAGGGAACACTGAAGCTTTCTTT
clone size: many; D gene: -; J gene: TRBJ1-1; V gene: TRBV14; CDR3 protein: CASSQDRRGAFF; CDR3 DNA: TGTGCCAGCAGCCAAGACAGGAGGGGAGCTTTCTTT
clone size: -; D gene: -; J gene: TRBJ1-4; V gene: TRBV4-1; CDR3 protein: CASSQRGPTTNEKLFF; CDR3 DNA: TGCGCCAGCAGCCAGCGGGGACCGACAACTAATGAAAAACTGTTTTTT
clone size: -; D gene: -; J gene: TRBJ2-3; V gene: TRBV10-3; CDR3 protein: CAISTGGTDTQYF; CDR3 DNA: TGTGCCATTTCAACCGGGGGAACAGATACGCAGTATTTT
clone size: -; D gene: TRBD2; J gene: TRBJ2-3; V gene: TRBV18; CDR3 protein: CASSPPTSPDTQYF; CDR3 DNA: TGTGCCAGCTCACCACCGACTAGCCCAGATACGCAGTATTTT
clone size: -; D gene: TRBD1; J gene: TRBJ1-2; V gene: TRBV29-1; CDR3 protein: CSALDRGYGYTF; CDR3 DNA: TGCAGCGCGCTGGACAGGGGCTATGGCTACACCTTC